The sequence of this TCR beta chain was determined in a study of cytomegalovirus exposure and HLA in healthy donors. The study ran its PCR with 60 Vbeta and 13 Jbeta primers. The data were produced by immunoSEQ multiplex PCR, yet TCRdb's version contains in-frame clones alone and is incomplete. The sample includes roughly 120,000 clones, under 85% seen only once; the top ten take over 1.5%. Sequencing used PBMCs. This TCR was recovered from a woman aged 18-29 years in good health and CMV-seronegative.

CDR3 DNA sequence: TGTGCCAGCAGTGACGGCGACAGGAGCTCCTACGAGCAGTACTTC. Translated: CASSDGDRSSYEQYF. The rearrangement joins TRBV2 to TRBJ2-7, with a possible D match to TRBD1 (6 bases). This CDR3 has 15 amino acids. The V and J ends lost 3 bases and 0 bases respectively, with 12 bases between them. CDR1 SNHLY and CDR2 FYNNEI come from the germline V gene.